This TCR beta chain derives from a study of T cells in localized non-small cell lung cancer. General study points: Adjacent uninvolved lung had the highest clonality, suggesting focused antigen responses. Adjacent lung was found to contain a median approximately 50 of the top 100 tumor clones.

Details on this clone: No antigen is known for it.

The CDR3 totals 15 residues. CDR1 is LNHDA, CDR2 SQIVND, per germline (reference sequence). Trimming left V 11 bases short and J 0 bases short, with 17 bases between. The method was immunoSEQ multiplex PCR; TCRdb's version includes in-frame clones alone and lacks a portion of them. The data show about 33,000 clones, with about 85% seen just once and less than 20% held by the top ten. V and J are TRBV19 and TRBJ1-3, with TRBD1 as a possible D gene (6 bases). Sample: peripheral blood mononuclear cells, taken before any cancer treatment. The sequence came from a man between 40 and 70 years old with stage III lung adenocarcinoma. CDR3 in amino acids: CARRGKGDSGNTIYF. CDR3 DNA: TGTGCCCGGAGGGGTAAGGGGGACTCTGGAAACACCATATATTTT. The variable domain in full, with the rest retrieved from reference TRBV19 and TRBJ1-3, is DGGITQSPKYLFRKEGQNVTLSCEQNLNHDAMYWYRQDPGQGLRLIYYSQIVNDFQKGDIAEGYSVSREKKESFPLTVTSAQKNPTAFYLCARRGKGDSGNTIYFGEGSWLTVV.